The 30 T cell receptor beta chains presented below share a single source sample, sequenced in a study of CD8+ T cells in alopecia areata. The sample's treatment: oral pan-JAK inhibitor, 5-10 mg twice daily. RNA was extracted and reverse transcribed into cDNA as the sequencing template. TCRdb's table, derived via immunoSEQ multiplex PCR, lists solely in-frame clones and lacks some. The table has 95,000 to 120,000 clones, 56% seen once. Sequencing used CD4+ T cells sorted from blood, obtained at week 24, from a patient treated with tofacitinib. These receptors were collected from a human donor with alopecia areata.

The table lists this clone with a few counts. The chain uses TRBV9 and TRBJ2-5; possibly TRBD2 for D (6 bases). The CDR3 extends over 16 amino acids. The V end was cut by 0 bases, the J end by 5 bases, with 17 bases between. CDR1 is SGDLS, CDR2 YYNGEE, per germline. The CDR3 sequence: CASSVGIGTGEETQYF. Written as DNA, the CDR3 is TGTGCCAGCAGCGTAGGGATCGGGACGGGGGAGGAGACCCAGTACTTC.

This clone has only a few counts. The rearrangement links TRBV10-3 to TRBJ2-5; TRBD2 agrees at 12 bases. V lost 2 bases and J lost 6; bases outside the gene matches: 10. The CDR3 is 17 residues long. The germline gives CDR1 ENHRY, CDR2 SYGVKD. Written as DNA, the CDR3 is TGTGCCATCAGTGAGCGTCAGACTAGCGGGGGACGGCAGACCCAGTACTTC. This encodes CAISERQTSGGRQTQYF.

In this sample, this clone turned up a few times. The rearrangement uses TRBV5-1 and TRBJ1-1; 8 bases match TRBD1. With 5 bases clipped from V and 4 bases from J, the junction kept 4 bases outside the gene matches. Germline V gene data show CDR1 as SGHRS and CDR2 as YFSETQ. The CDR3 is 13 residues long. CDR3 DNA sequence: TGCGCCAGCAGATCAACAGGGGGCACTGAAGCTTTCTTT. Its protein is CASRSTGGTEAFF.

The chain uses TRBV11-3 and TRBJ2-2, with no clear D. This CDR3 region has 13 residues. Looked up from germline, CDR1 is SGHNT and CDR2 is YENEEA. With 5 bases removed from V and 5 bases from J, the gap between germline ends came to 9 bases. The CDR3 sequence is CASSPGRTGELFF. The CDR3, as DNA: TGTGCCAGCAGCCCTGGTCGTACCGGGGAGCTGTTTTTT.

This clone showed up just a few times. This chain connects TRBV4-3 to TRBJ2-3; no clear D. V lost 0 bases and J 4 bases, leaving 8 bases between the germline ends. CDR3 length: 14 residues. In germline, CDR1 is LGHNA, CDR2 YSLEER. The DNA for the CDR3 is TGCGCCAGCAGCCAAGATTCGGGCGCAGATACGCAGTATTTT. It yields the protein CASSQDSGADTQYF.

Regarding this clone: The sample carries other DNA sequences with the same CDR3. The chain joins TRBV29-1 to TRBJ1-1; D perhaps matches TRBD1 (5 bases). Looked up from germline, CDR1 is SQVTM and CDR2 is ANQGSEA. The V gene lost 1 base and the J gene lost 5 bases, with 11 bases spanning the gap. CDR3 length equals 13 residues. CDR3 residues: CSVEGDRGTEAFF. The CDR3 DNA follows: TGCAGCGTTGAAGGGGACCGAGGGACTGAAGCTTTCTTT.

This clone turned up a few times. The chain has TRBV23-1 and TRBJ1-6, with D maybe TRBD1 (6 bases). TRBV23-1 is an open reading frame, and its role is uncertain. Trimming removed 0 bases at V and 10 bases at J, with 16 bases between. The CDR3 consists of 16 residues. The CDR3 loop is CASSQSGGGDGSPLHF. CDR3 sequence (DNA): TGCGCCAGCAGTCAATCGGGGGGCGGAGACGGGTCACCCCTCCACTTT.

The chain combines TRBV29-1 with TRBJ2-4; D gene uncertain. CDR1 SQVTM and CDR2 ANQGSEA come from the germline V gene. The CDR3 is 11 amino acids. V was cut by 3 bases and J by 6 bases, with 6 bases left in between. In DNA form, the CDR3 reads TGCAGCGTTGAGCTGGGAAACATTCAGTACTTC. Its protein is CSVELGNIQYF.

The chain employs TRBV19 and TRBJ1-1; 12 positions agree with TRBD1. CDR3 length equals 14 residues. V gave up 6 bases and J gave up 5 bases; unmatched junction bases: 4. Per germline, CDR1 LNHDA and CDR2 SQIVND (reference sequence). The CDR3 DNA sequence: TGTGCCAGTAGGGGACAGGGGGCGTGGACTGAAGCTTTCTTT. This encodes CASRGQGAWTEAFF.

The CDR3 loop reads CAWSDILEAAFF. The CDR3 bases are TGTGCCTGGTCGGACATTTTAGAGGCAGCTTTCTTT. This sequence joins TRBV30 and TRBJ1-1; tentatively, D is TRBD1 (5 bases). Germline CDR1 GTSNPN, CDR2 SVGIG (reference sequence). The V and J ends lost 5 bases and 10 bases respectively, with 17 bases between them. CDR3 size: 12 residues.

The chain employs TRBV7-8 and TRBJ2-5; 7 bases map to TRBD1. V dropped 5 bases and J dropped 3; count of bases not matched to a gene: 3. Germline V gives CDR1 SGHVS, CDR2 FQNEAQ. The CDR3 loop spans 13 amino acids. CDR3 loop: CASSADREETQYF. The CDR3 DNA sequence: TGTGCCAGCAGCGCCGACAGGGAAGAGACCCAGTACTTC.

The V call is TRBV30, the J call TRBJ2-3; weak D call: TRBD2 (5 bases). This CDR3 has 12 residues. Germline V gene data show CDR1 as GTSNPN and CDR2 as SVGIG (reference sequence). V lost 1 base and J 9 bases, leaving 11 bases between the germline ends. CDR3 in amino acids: CAWSASNPTQYF. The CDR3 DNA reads TGTGCCTGGAGTGCTAGCAATCCAACGCAGTATTTT. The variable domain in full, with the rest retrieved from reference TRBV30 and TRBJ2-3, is SQTIHQWPATLVQPVGSPLSLECTVEGTSNPNLYWYRQAAGRGLQLLFYSVGIGQISSEVPQNLSASRPQDRQFILSSKKLLLSDSGFYLCAWSASNPTQYFGPGTRLTVL.

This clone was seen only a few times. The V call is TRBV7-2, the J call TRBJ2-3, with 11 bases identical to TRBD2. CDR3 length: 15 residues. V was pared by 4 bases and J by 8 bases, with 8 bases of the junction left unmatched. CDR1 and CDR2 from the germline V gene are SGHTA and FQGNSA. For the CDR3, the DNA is TGTGCCAGCAGCTCACAACTAGCGGGGGCGGGTACGCAGTATTTT. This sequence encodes CASSSQLAGAGTQYF. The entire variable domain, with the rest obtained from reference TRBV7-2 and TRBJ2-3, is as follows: GAGVSQSPSNKVTEKGKDVELRCDPISGHTALYWYRQSLGQGLEFLIYFQGNSAPDKSGLPSDRFSAERTGGSVSTLTIQRTQQEDSAVYLCASSSQLAGAGTQYFGPGTRLTVL.

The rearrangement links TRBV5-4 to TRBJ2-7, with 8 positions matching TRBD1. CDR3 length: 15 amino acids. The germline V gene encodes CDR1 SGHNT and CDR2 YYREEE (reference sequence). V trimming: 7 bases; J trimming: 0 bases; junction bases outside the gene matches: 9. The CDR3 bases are TGTGCCAGCGGACAGGGAAATCGTCTCTCCTACGAGCAGTACTTC. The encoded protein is CASGQGNRLSYEQYF.

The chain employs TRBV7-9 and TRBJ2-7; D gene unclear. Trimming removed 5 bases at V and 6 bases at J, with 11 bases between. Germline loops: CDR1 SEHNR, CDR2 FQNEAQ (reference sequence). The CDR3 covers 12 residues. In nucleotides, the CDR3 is TGTGCCAGCAGCCCCATCCAAGGCGAGCAGTACTTC. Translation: CASSPIQGEQYF.

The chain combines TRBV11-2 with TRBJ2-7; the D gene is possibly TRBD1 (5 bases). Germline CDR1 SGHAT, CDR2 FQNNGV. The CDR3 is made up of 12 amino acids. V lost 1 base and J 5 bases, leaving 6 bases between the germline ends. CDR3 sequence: CASSLVGDEQYF. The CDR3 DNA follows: TGTGCCAGCAGCTTAGTAGGGGACGAGCAGTACTTC.

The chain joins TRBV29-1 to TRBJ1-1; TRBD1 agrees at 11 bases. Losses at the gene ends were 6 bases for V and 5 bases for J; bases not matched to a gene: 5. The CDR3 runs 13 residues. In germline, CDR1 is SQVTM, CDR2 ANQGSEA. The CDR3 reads CSVHGQGATEAFF. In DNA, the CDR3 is TGCAGCGTCCACGGACAGGGGGCGACTGAAGCTTTCTTT.

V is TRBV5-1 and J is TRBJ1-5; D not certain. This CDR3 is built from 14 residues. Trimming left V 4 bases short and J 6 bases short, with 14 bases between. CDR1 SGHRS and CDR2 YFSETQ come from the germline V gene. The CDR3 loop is CASSQSPGSQPQHF. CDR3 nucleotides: TGCGCCAGCAGCCAATCTCCGGGGAGTCAGCCCCAGCATTTT.

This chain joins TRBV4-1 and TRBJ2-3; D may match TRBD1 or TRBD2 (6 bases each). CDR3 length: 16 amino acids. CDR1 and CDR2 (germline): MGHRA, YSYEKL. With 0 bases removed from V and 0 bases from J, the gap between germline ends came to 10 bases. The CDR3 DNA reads TGCGCCAGCAGCCAAGAAACGGGGGCTAGCACAGATACGCAGTATTTT. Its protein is CASSQETGASTDTQYF.

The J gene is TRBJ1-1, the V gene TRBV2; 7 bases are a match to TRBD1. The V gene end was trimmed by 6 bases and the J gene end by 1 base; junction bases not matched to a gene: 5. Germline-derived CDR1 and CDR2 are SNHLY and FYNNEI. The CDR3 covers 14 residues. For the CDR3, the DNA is TGTGCCAGCAGGACAGGGCAAAGGAACACTGAAGCTTTCTTT. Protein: CASRTGQRNTEAFF.

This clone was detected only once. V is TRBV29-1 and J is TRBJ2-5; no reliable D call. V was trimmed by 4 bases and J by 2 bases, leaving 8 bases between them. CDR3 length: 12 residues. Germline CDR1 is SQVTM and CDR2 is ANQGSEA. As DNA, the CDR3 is TGCAGCGTTGCGATCATTCAAGAGACCCAGTACTTC. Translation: CSVAIIQETQYF.

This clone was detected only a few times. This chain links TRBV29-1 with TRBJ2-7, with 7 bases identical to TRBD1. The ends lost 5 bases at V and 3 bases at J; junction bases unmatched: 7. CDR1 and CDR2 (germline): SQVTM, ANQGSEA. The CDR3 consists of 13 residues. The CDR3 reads CSVQGQRFYEQYF. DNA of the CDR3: TGCAGCGTTCAGGGACAGCGGTTCTACGAGCAGTACTTC.

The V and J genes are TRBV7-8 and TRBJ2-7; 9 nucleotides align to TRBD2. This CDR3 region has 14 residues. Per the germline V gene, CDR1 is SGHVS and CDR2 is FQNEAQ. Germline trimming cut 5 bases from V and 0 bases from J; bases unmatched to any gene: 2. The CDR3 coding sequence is TGTGCCAGCAGCACGGGACTAGCCTCCTACGAGCAGTACTTC. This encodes CASSTGLASYEQYF. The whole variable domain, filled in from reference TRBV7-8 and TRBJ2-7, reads GAGVSQSPRYKVAKRGQDVALRCDPISGHVSLFWYQQALGQGPEFLTYFQNEAQLDKSGLPSDRFFAERPEGSVSTLKIQRTQQEDSAVYLCASSTGLASYEQYFGPGTRLTVT.

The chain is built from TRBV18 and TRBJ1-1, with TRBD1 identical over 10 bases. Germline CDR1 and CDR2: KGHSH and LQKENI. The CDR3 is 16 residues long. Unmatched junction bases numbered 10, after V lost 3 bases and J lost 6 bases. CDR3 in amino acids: CASSPGLQGTGAEAFF. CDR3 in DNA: TGTGCCAGCTCACCCGGCTTACAGGGGACAGGGGCTGAAGCTTTCTTT.

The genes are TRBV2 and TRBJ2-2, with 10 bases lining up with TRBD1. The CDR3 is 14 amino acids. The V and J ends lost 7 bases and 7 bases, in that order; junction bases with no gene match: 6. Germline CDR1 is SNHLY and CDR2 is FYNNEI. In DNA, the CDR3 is TGTGCCAGCAACTCCGGGACAGGGGTCGGGGAGCTGTTTTTT. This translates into CASNSGTGVGELFF.

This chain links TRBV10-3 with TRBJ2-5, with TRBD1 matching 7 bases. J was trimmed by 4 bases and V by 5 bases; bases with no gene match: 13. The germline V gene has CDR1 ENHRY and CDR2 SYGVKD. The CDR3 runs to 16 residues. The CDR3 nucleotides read TGTGCCATCAGTCGCCGAGGGGGCCAGAATCCAGAGACCCAGTACTTC. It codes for CAISRRGGQNPETQYF.

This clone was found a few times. The CDR3 protein is CASSRGGGTGELFF. CDR3 in DNA: TGCGCCAGCAGCAGGGGAGGGGGCACCGGGGAGCTGTTTTTT. J is TRBJ2-2 and V is TRBV4-1; the D gene is possibly TRBD2 (7 bases). Deletions cut 5 bases from V and 4 bases from J, with 11 bases between. Germline assignment: CDR1 MGHRA and CDR2 YSYEKL. The CDR3 is 14 residues long.

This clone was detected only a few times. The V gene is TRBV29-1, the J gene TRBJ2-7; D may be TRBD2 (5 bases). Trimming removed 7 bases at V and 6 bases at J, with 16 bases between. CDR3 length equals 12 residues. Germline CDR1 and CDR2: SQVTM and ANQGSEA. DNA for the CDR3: TGCAGCGGGGGTTCTACAGAGGGCGAGCAGTACTTC. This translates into CSGGSTEGEQYF.

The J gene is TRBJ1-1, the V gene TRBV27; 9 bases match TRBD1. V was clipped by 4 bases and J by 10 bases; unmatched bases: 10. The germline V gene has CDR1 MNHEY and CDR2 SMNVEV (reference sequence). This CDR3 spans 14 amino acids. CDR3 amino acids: CASSSPGQGKAAFF. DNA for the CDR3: TGTGCCAGCAGTTCACCGGGACAGGGAAAAGCAGCTTTCTTT.

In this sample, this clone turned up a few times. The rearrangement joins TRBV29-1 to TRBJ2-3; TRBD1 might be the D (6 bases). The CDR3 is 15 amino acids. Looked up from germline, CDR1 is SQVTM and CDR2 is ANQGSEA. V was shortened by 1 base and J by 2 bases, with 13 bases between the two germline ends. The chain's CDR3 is CSVEVADRITDTQYF. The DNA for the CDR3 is TGCAGCGTTGAAGTGGCGGACAGAATCACAGATACGCAGTATTTT.